Below, one T cell receptor (beta chain) is given with its context. Its target is not known. This entry comes from a study of T cells in tuberculosis. Overall study: In South Africa, adults with active tuberculosis were compared with IGRA-negative and latently infected IGRA-positive adolescents. General study findings and limits: Cases with active tuberculosis were adults, while controls were adolescents. Active tuberculosis patients had shorter CDR3-alpha; the beta difference was nonsignificant.

The method was immunoSEQ multiplex PCR; TCRdb's version includes in-frame clones alone and lacks a portion of them. The sample holds approximately 34,000 clones; around 93% are singletons and the top ten take nearly 2.5%. CDR1 SGHNT and CDR2 YYREEE come from the germline V gene (reference sequence). V dropped 5 bases and J dropped 4 bases, with 19 bases sitting between them. The CDR3 is 16 residues long. Time point: new active TB diagnosis, blood taken before or within 7 days of starting treatment. The V call is TRBV5-4, the J call TRBJ2-1; D is possibly TRBD2 (6 bases). Sequences were derived from PBMCs, sampled at tuberculosis diagnosis. The origin of this receptor is an adult with tuberculosis. This CDR3 reads CASSSAGGYYYNEQFF. CDR3 bases: TGTGCCAGCAGTTCCGCCGGGGGTTACTATTACAATGAGCAGTTCTTC.